This entry features one T cell receptor beta chain sequence. Its antigen remains unidentified. This record comes from a study of T cell responses to AZD1222 COVID-19 vaccine. Broader study findings: Rises in breadth and depth of Spike-specific TCRs came after two AZD1222 doses. AZD1222 recipients seropositive at baseline numbered only five or six.

Profiling relied on immunoSEQ multiplex PCR, and the TCRdb table lists in-frame clones only, not all of them. This sample carries around 150,000 clones, roughly 92% of them seen once, and the ten largest clones take 3.6%. This CDR3 contains 14 residues. Trimming pared 8 bases from V and 7 bases from J, leaving 18 bases between. CDR1 is MDHEN and CDR2 is SYDVKM in the germline V gene. This chain links TRBV28 with TRBJ2-1, with D perhaps TRBD2 (6 bases). This clonotype originated in an adult who received the AZD1222 COVID-19 vaccine. The sample in question was peripheral blood, obtained 28 days after the second AZD1222 dose. CDR3 DNA: TGTGCCAGCCGCCGCGGGACTCTTAATAATGAGCAGTTCTTC. Its translation is CASRRGTLNNEQFF.